Following are 22 T cell receptor beta chains from one sample sequenced in a study of cytomegalovirus exposure and HLA in healthy donors. PCR was performed using 60 Vbeta and 13 Jbeta primers. The table came from immunoSEQ multiplex PCR; TCRdb's copy has only in-frame clones and leaves some out. The table records over 45,000 clones, about four fifths of them present only once. Sequencing was performed on PBMCs. The receptors here all came from a female donor in good health and CMV-seronegative.

The chain has TRBV30 and TRBJ2-5, with a possible D match to TRBD2 (5 bases). The J call may be faulty, since TRBJ2-7 better matches the DNA end. Germline V gene sequence: CDR1 GTSNPN, CDR2 SVGIG (reference sequence). The CDR3 covers 13 residues. The CDR3 nucleotides are TGTGCCTGGTCGGGGAAAACAACCTACGAGCAGTACTTC. Its protein product is CAWSGKTTYEQYF.

This clone was observed once. The chain couples TRBV19 to TRBJ2-1, with a possible D match to TRBD2 (5 bases). Germline V lookup: CDR1 LNHDA, CDR2 SQIVND (reference sequence). There are 14 residues in the CDR3. V lost 5 bases and J 8 bases, leaving 16 bases between the germline ends. The CDR3 spells CASSWVGVADEQFF. Here the CDR3 DNA reads TGTGCCAGTAGTTGGGTCGGGGTCGCCGATGAGCAGTTCTTC.

This clone has only a few counts. The chain recombines TRBV5-1 with TRBJ1-3; the match to TRBD1 covers 10 bases. V shed 4 bases, J shed 1 base, and the junction held 8 bases outside the gene matches. The CDR3 has 17 residues. CDR1 is SGHRS, CDR2 YFSETQ, per germline. CDR3 protein: CASSRRTGQGSGNTIYF. The DNA for the CDR3 is TGCGCCAGCAGCAGACGCACGGGACAGGGGTCTGGAAACACCATATATTTT.

In this sample, this clone turned up a few times. This chain joins TRBV5-6 and TRBJ1-2, with D tentatively TRBD1 (6 bases). This CDR3 has 16 residues. Germline V gene data show CDR1 as SGHDT and CDR2 as YYEEEE. V was pared by 1 base and J by 8 bases, with 21 bases between. The CDR3 spells CASSLTLGALTRGYTF. The DNA for the CDR3 is TGTGCCAGCAGCTTGACATTGGGGGCCCTTACACGGGGCTACACCTTC.

The sample holds a few counts of this clone. The V and J genes are TRBV4-2 and TRBJ1-4, with a tentative D call TRBD1 (5 bases). The CDR3 spans 12 residues. The germline gives CDR1 LGHNA, CDR2 YNFKEQ. V shed 4 bases and J shed 10 bases, with 10 bases lying between them. The CDR3 loop is CASSLGGGKLFF. CDR3 bases: TGTGCCAGCAGCCTGGGGGGGGGAAAACTGTTTTTT.

The J gene is TRBJ1-1, the V gene TRBV7-2, with 8 bases matching TRBD1. This CDR3 has 16 amino acids. Germline values: CDR1 SGHTA, CDR2 FQGNSA. J lost 0 bases, V lost 4 bases, and 7 bases had no gene match. As DNA, the CDR3 is TGTGCCAGCAGCTATCGGACAGGGAATTTGAACACTGAAGCTTTCTTT. This gives the protein CASSYRTGNLNTEAFF.

CDR3 residues: CASKKTGNLETQYF. CDR3 DNA: TGTGCCAGCAAAAAAACAGGGAATCTAGAGACCCAGTACTTC. The genes are TRBV2 and TRBJ2-5; possibly TRBD1 for D (6 bases). Germline V gene data show CDR1 as SNHLY and CDR2 as FYNNEI. This CDR3 comprises 14 residues. Trimming cost V 7 bases and J 4 bases, with 16 bases left between them.

This clone was counted between two and nine times. The chain uses TRBV7-2 and TRBJ1-1, with D unclear. This CDR3 comprises 14 residues. Per germline, CDR1 SGHTA and CDR2 FQGNSA. V was shortened by 3 bases and J by 1 base, with 9 bases between the two germline ends. CDR3 sequence (DNA): TGTGCCAGCAGCTTCTATAACGAGAACACTGAAGCTTTCTTT. Protein: CASSFYNENTEAFF.

V usage is TRBV5-4 and J usage is TRBJ2-1, with 7 bases lining up with TRBD2. V was clipped by 0 bases and J by 5 bases; unmatched bases: 5. CDR3 size: 15 residues. CDR1 is SGHNT, CDR2 YYREEE, per germline (reference sequence). CDR3 coding DNA: TGTGCCAGCAGCTTGGTGGGAGGGTCCAACAATGAGCAGTTCTTC. It encodes CASSLVGGSNNEQFF.

J is TRBJ1-4 and V is TRBV19; possible D gene TRBD1, 5 bases. Trimming stripped 2 bases from V and 0 bases from J, with 13 bases between. This CDR3 region has 17 residues. Germline V lookup: CDR1 LNHDA, CDR2 SQIVND (reference sequence). The CDR3 is CASSISLGGATNEKLFF. The CDR3 region has the DNA TGTGCCAGTAGTATATCCCTGGGGGGGGCAACTAATGAAAAACTGTTTTTT.

V and J are TRBV5-1 and TRBJ1-1; D remains unclear. V dropped 1 base and J dropped 5 bases, with 15 bases sitting between them. Looked up from germline, CDR1 is SGHRS and CDR2 is YFSETQ. The CDR3 is made up of 15 amino acids. The CDR3 DNA sequence: TGCGCCAGCAGCTTGCTCGAAAGTGGGAGGACTGAAGCTTTCTTT. This sequence encodes CASSLLESGRTEAFF.

The sample holds a few counts of this clone. V and J are TRBV4-2 and TRBJ1-1; weak D call: TRBD1 (5 bases). This CDR3 has 13 amino acids. The germline CDR1 and CDR2 sequences are LGHNA and YNFKEQ. V was shortened by 4 bases and J by 6 bases, with 12 bases between the two germline ends. The CDR3 coding sequence is TGTGCCAGCAGCCCTCGACAGACCCCTGAAGCTTTCTTT. This codes for CASSPRQTPEAFF.

The chain joins TRBV4-1 to TRBJ2-5, with 8 bases that match TRBD2. Germline loops: CDR1 MGHRA, CDR2 YSYEKL. J lost 4 bases, V lost 3 bases, and 7 bases had no gene match. The CDR3 is 15 residues long. CDR3 in DNA: TGCGCCAGCAGCCATCTCCCTCGGGGGGGAGAGACCCAGTACTTC. This gives the protein CASSHLPRGGETQYF.

The V call is TRBV9, the J call TRBJ1-2; no clear D gene. This CDR3 spans 15 amino acids. In germline, CDR1 is SGDLS, CDR2 YYNGEE. Trimming removed 0 bases from V and 6 bases from J, with 15 bases in between. The CDR3 nucleotides read TGTGCCAGCAGCGTAGGCAAGTTGGGCAGAGATGGCTACACCTTC. As protein: CASSVGKLGRDGYTF.

The gene calls are TRBV7-2 and TRBJ2-5, with 9 bases that match TRBD1. TRBJ2-7 matches the DNA end more closely, so the J call is doubtful. Germline CDR1 SGHTA, CDR2 FQGNSA. The CDR3 spans 15 residues. The CDR3 nucleotides are TGTGCCAGCAGCTTAAGGGACAGGGAAATGTACGAGCAGTACTTC. It is translated as CASSLRDREMYEQYF.

The gene calls are TRBV7-9 and TRBJ1-1, with D perhaps matching TRBD1 (5 bases). CDR1 is SEHNR and CDR2 is FQNEAQ in the germline V gene (reference sequence). Trimming left V 2 bases short and J 5 bases short, with 12 bases between. The CDR3 is made up of 14 amino acids. The CDR3 nucleotides read TGTGCCAGCAGCTTAAGGCAGGGTGGGACTGAAGCTTTCTTT. Protein product: CASSLRQGGTEAFF.

There are a few counts of this clone. This chain uses TRBV28 with TRBJ1-5; D is possibly TRBD1 (6 bases). The CDR3 length is 17 residues. Germline-derived CDR1 and CDR2 are MDHEN and SYDVKM. The germline V and J ends were trimmed by 7 bases and 0 bases, with 19 bases remaining between them. This CDR3 is CASTPSRDIYSNQPQHF. As DNA, the CDR3 is TGTGCCAGCACCCCTTCCCGGGACATCTATAGCAATCAGCCCCAGCATTTT.

The V call is TRBV7-8, the J call TRBJ2-5; 8 bases fit TRBD1. The CDR3 runs 16 residues. The V gene end was trimmed by 5 bases and the J gene end by 5 bases; junction bases not matched to a gene: 13. Germline V lookup: CDR1 SGHVS, CDR2 FQNEAQ. CDR3 amino acids: CASSRGRTGGDETQYF. The CDR3 bases are TGTGCCAGCAGCAGAGGGAGAACAGGGGGTGACGAGACCCAGTACTTC.

V and J are TRBV7-2 and TRBJ2-1; 9 bases line up with TRBD2. CDR3 length: 13 amino acids. Losses at the gene ends were 9 bases for V and 4 bases for J; bases not matched to a gene: 4. The germline V gene has CDR1 SGHTA and CDR2 FQGNSA. CDR3 protein: CASNSGGYNEQFF. In DNA, the CDR3 is TGTGCCAGTAATAGCGGGGGATACAATGAGCAGTTCTTC.

The rearrangement uses TRBV5-1 and TRBJ1-2; a possible D gene is TRBD1 (6 bases). The germline V gene has CDR1 SGHRS and CDR2 YFSETQ. The CDR3 is 15 amino acids. V lost 2 bases and J lost 4, with 15 bases in between. The CDR3 spells CASSLDRLASYGYTF. For the CDR3, the DNA is TGCGCCAGCAGCTTAGACAGGCTCGCGAGCTATGGCTACACCTTC.

The chain is built from TRBV6-6 and TRBJ2-1, with TRBD2 identical over 11 bases. Per the germline V gene, CDR1 is MNHNY and CDR2 is SVGAGI (reference sequence). There are 16 residues in the CDR3. With V trimmed by 8 bases and J by 5 bases, 11 bases remained unmatched. The CDR3 DNA is TGTGCCAGCCAGGCCGGGCTAGCGGGGGGAGACAATGAGCAGTTCTTC. It codes for CASQAGLAGGDNEQFF.

This rearrangement joins TRBV11-3 to TRBJ1-6; TRBD1 agrees at 8 bases. The CDR3 extends over 16 amino acids. The trim removed 4 bases at V and 5 bases at J, leaving 7 bases unmatched. CDR1 SGHNT and CDR2 YENEEA come from the germline V gene. CDR3 loop: CASSCPEGQDNSPLHF. The CDR3, as DNA: TGTGCCAGCAGCTGCCCTGAGGGACAGGATAATTCACCCCTCCACTTT.